Listed here are 20 T cell receptor beta chains from one sample, sequenced in a study of glioma-infiltrating T cells. TCR alpha and beta CDR3 regions were amplified from RNA using iRepertoire nested multiplex PCR. MiXCR, applied by TCRdb to the multiplex PCR reads, yields one record per CDR3 protein. The table includes more than 100,000 distinct CDR3 sequences, roughly 30% detected once. The sample was glioma tissue, nonneoplastic brain tissue, or PBMCs (not recorded which). The receptors derive from a human donor with low-grade glioma or glioblastoma, undergoing nonglioma brain surgery, or in good health (not recorded which).

This clonotype has ten or more counts. V usage is TRBV7-9 and J usage is TRBJ2-7, with D possibly being TRBD2 (6 bases). The CDR3 is made up of 12 amino acids. V lost 8 bases, J lost 7 bases, and 15 bases lay in between. CDR1 is SEHNR and CDR2 is FQNEAQ in the germline V gene (reference sequence). CDR3 in DNA: TGTGCCAGCCGCCTCCCAGGAGGGGAGCAGTACTTC. This translates into CASRLPGGEQYF.

This clonotype came up a few times. The genes are TRBV6-1 and TRBJ2-7, with 7 bases matching TRBD1. Trimming removed 5 bases from V and 0 bases from J; junction bases left unmatched: 7. Germline lookup yields CDR1 MNHNS and CDR2 SASEGT. The CDR3 contains 15 residues. Here the CDR3 reads CASSTGQESSYEQYF. As DNA, the CDR3 is TGTGCCAGCAGTACCGGACAGGAAAGCTCCTACGAGCAGTACTTC.

This clonotype was observed at least ten times. CDR3 nucleotides: TGCGCCAGCAGTGCAGGGGTCTATAGCAATCAGCCCCAGCATTTT. This codes for CASSAGVYSNQPQHF. This chain connects TRBV10-2 to TRBJ1-5, with D possibly TRBD1 on 6 matching bases. The ends were cut back, 4 bases at V and 0 bases at J, with 10 bases in the middle. This CDR3 has 15 amino acids. The V gene's germline CDR1 is WSHSY and CDR2 SAAADI.

Ten or more counts support this clonotype. This chain links TRBV2 with TRBJ2-4; D is perhaps TRBD1 or TRBD2 (6 bases each). Looked up from germline, CDR1 is SNHLY and CDR2 is FYNNEI. Trimming took off 4 bases at V and 1 base at J, with 14 bases between the two ends. The length of the CDR3 is 16 residues. CDR3 sequence: CASSAGSGAAKNIQYF. CDR3 coding DNA: TGTGCCAGCAGTGCTGGGTCGGGGGCGGCCAAAAACATTCAGTACTTC. Supplemented by reference TRBV2 and TRBJ2-4, the full variable domain reads EPEVTQTPSHQVTQMGQEVILRCVPISNHLYFYWYRQILGQKVEFLVSFYNNEISEKSEIFDDQFSVERPDGSNFTLKIRSTKLEDSAMYFCASSAGSGAAKNIQYFGAGTRLSVL.

This clonotype was counted many times. V is TRBV7-2 and J is TRBJ2-3; D is perhaps TRBD2 (6 bases). From germline, CDR1 is SGHTA and CDR2 FQGNSA. With 5 bases removed from V and 4 bases from J, the gap between germline ends came to 16 bases. The CDR3 contains 15 residues. CDR3 in amino acids: CASSATSIFSDTQYF. As DNA, the CDR3 is TGTGCCAGCAGCGCTACTAGCATATTCTCAGATACGCAGTATTTT.

This clonotype appeared many times. The V call is TRBV27, the J call TRBJ2-1; D unresolved. Trimming left V 0 bases short and J 7 bases short, with 10 bases between. Per germline, CDR1 MNHEY and CDR2 SMNVEV (reference sequence). The length of the CDR3 is 14 residues. CDR3 in DNA: TGTGCCAGCAGTTTATCTCCAAGGCCAAATGAGCAGTTCTTC. It specifies CASSLSPRPNEQFF.

This clonotype was found a few times. The chain carries TRBV29-1 and TRBJ1-2; TRBD1 aligns across 7 bases. Germline trimming cut 2 bases from V and 3 bases from J; bases unmatched to any gene: 9. The CDR3 totals 15 residues. Germline V gene sequence: CDR1 SQVTM, CDR2 ANQGSEA. The CDR3 nucleotides are TGCAGCGTTGAACTCTACGGCAGGGGGGACTATGGCTACACCTTC. It is translated as CSVELYGRGDYGYTF.

Worth noting for this clonotype: A much more abundant neighbour one base away suggests this may be a read error. The V and J genes are TRBV7-9 and TRBJ1-3; a weak D match, TRBD1 (6 bases). This CDR3 comprises 18 residues. The germline V gene encodes CDR1 SEHNR and CDR2 FQNEAQ (reference sequence). CDR3 residues: CASTFSRDIWASGNNIYF. The CDR3 DNA reads as TGTGCCAGCACTTTCTCCCGGGACATTTGGGCCTCTGGAAACAACATATATTTT.

V is TRBV29-1 and J is TRBJ2-1, with D tentatively TRBD2 (5 bases). CDR1 is SQVTM, CDR2 ANQGSEA, per germline. This CDR3 has 13 amino acids. The V end was cut by 3 bases, the J end by 10 bases, with 16 bases between. Here the CDR3 DNA reads TGCAGCGTTGAGGGTCTGCCGGGGTTGGAGCAGTTCTTC. It yields the protein CSVEGLPGLEQFF.

This clonotype showed up just a few times. It may be a read error: a sequence one base away is much more abundant. The rearrangement links TRBV7-9 to TRBJ2-7; D is unclear. Germline CDR1 is SEHNR and CDR2 is FQNEAQ (reference sequence). The CDR3 sequence is 13 residues long. DNA for the CDR3: TGTGCCGGCAGCTTTGGTAGCACCTACGAGCAGTACTTC. Its protein product is CAGSFGSTYEQYF.

A note on this clonotype: The DNA is omitted, as the CDR3 cannot be located on it reliably, and the CDR3 follows TCRdb's listing. V usage is TRBV5-6 and J usage is TRBJ1-2. Germline assignment: CDR1 SGHDT and CDR2 YYEEEE. The CDR3 contains 13 residues when both ends are counted. The CDR3 sequence is CASILDGDYGYTF.

Points on this clonotype: Its ends do not fully match the called genes, so a read error is possible. The chain links TRBV28 to TRBJ1-2; tentative D call: TRBD1 (5 bases). This CDR3 has 15 residues. Per germline, CDR1 MDHEN and CDR2 SYDVKM. CDR3 residues: CATLFSGVANYGYTF. The CDR3 region has the DNA TGCGCCACTCTCTTCTCGGGGGTGGCTAACTATGGCTACACCTTC.

The V and J genes are TRBV3-1 and TRBJ2-5, with D perhaps TRBD1 (5 bases). This CDR3 region has 14 residues. V was shortened by 4 bases and J by 14 bases, with 23 bases between the two germline ends. Germline loops: CDR1 LGHDT, CDR2 YNNKEL (reference sequence). The CDR3 region is CASSPPAPTGYPYF. The CDR3 nucleotides read TGTGCCAGCAGCCCACCCGCCCCAACAGGTTATCCCTACTTC.

On this clonotype itself: With a much larger clone just one base away, this may be a read error. V and J are TRBV7-2 and TRBJ1-1; D not certain. This CDR3 has 14 amino acids. Germline assignment: CDR1 SGHTA and CDR2 FQGNSA. The V and J ends lost 1 base and 1 base respectively, with 7 bases between them. The CDR3 DNA is TGTGCCAGCAGCTTAGTTCCCGGGAACACTGAAGCTTTCTTT. Its protein is CASSLVPGNTEAFF.

The chain joins TRBV4-1 to TRBJ2-5; TRBD1 agrees at 7 bases. Germline CDR1 reads MGHRA; CDR2 reads YSYEKL. The V and J ends lost 6 bases and 3 bases, in that order; junction bases with no gene match: 4. The CDR3 runs 13 residues. DNA for the CDR3: TGCGCCAGCAGTCCTGACAGGGAAGAGACCCAGTACTTC. This codes for CASSPDREETQYF.

Notes on this clonotype: This could be a read error, since a much larger clone is one nucleotide away. The gene calls are TRBV7-2 and TRBJ2-7, with 12 bases matching TRBD2. This CDR3 is built from 15 residues. With V trimmed by 4 bases and J by 5 bases, 6 bases remained unmatched. Germline CDR1 and CDR2: SGHTA and FQGNSA. The CDR3 DNA reads TGTGCCAGCAGCTCAGACCTAGCGGGGGGGAACGAGCAGTACTTC. Its protein product is CASSSDLAGGNEQYF.

The V gene is TRBV7-2, the J gene TRBJ1-2; D may be TRBD1 (5 bases). The CDR3 has 17 residues. Trimming stripped 5 bases from V and 0 bases from J, with 19 bases between. The germline gives CDR1 SGHTA, CDR2 FQGNSA. CDR3 residues: CASSKPYEGRTNYGYTF. CDR3 bases: TGTGCCAGCAGCAAACCGTACGAGGGGCGAACTAACTATGGCTACACCTTC. Based on the CDR3 plus reference TRBV7-2 and TRBJ1-2, the full variable domain is GAGVSQSPSNKVTEKGKDVELRCDPISGHTALYWYRQSLGQGLEFLIYFQGNSAPDKSGLPSDRFSAERTGGSVSTLTIQRTQQEDSAVYLCASSKPYEGRTNYGYTFGSGTRLTVV.

This clonotype is a singleton in its sample. This may come from a read error, since a much larger clone is one base off. V usage is TRBV2 and J usage is TRBJ1-4; no reliable D call. The CDR3 covers 15 residues. Trimming removed 4 bases at V and 0 bases at J, with 9 bases between. Per germline, CDR1 SNHLY and CDR2 FYNNEI. The CDR3 nucleotides are TGTGCCAGCAGTGTAGCGACCTCAACTAATGAAAAACTGTTTTTT. Its translation: CASSVATSTNEKLFF.

The chain joins TRBV18 to TRBJ1-3; TRBD1 matches 8 bases. The CDR3 is 16 residues long. The ends lost 3 bases at V and 3 bases at J; junction bases unmatched: 7. CDR1 KGHSH and CDR2 LQKENI come from the germline V gene. The CDR3 nucleotides are TGTGCCAGCTCACCTGCAGGGGGCTTCTTTGGAAACACCATATATTTT. Translation: CASSPAGGFFGNTIYF.

Comments on this clonotype: It may be a read error: a sequence one base away is much more abundant. The chain links TRBV3-1 to TRBJ2-5; 9 nucleotides agree with TRBD2. The CDR3 length is 15 residues. V shed 1 base, J shed 7 bases, and the junction held 7 bases outside the gene matches. The germline V gene has CDR1 LGHDT and CDR2 YNNKEL (reference sequence). The CDR3 DNA sequence: TGTGCCAGCAGCCAAGTGACTAGCGGATTAGGGACCCAGTACTTC. It is translated as CASSQVTSGLGTQYF.